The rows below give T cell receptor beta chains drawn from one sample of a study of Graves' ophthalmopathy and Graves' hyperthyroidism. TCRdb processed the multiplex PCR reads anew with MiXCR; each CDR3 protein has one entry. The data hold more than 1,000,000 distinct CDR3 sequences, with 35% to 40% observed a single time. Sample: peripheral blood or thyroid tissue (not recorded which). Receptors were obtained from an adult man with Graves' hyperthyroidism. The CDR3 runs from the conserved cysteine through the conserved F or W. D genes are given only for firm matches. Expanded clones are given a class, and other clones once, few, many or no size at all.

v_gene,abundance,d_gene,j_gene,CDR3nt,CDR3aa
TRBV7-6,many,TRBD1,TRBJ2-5,TGTGCCAGCAGTTATAACAGGGGATTGGGGGAGACCCAGTACTTC,CASSYNRGLGETQYF
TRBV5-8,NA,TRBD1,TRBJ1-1,TGTGCCAGCCTCTGGGACAGGGGGGGTACTGAAGCTTTCTTT,CASLWDRGGTEAFF
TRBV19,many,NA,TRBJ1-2,TGTGCCAGTAGATCCCTCGCTGGGGGGCTTTATGGCTACACCTTC,CASRSLAGGLYGYTF
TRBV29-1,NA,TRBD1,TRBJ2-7,TGCAGCCCTCTCTTACAGGGGGAGAAGCAGTACTTC,CSPLLQGEKQYF
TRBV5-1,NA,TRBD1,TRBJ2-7,TGCGCCGGCAGCTCGACAGGGGGCCTCTACGAGCAGTACTTC,CAGSSTGGLYEQYF
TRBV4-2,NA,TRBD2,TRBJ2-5,TGTGCCAGCAGCCGCTGGACTAGCGGGGAACAAGAGACCCAGTACTTC,CASSRWTSGEQETQYF
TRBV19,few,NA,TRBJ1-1,TGTGCCAGTAAACAAGCCATGAACACTGAAGCTTTCTTT,CASKQAMNTEAFF
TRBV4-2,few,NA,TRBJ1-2,TGTGCCAGCAGCCAAGATAACCTCGGACCTTACACCTTC,CASSQDNLGPYTF
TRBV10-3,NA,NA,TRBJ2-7,TGTGCCACCAGTGAGGGGGTCTCCTCAGGGGAGCAGTACTTC,CATSEGVSSGEQYF
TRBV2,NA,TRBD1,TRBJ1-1,TGTGCCAGCAGTGAGACAGGGGGAACAAACACTGAAGCTTTCTTT,CASSETGGTNTEAFF
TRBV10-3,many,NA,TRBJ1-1,TGTGCCATCGGTGGGCGGACCACTGAAGCTTTCTTT,CAIGGRTTEAFF
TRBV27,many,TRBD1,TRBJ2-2,TGTGCCAGCAGTCGCAGCCCGGGACAGGGGACCGGGGAGCTGTTTTTT,CASSRSPGQGTGELFF
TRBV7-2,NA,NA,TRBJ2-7,TGTGCCAGCAGCCCCTCCTACAGGGTAGCCTACGAGCAGTACTTC,CASSPSYRVAYEQYF
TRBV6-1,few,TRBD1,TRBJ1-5,TGTGCCAGCAGTTTCGGACAGGAAAATCAGCCCCAGCATTTT,CASSFGQENQPQHF
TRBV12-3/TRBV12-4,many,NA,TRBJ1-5,TGTGCCAGCAGTCGACAGGTATCATACCCCAATCAGCCCCAGCATTTT,CASSRQVSYPNQPQHF
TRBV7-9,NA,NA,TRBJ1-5,TGTGCCAGTATGGAGGGGGGCTGGCAGCCCCAGCATTTT,CASMEGGWQPQHF